The clone carrying this T cell receptor beta chain has ten or more counts. Its antigen is currently unknown. The data were obtained in a study of regulatory T cells in long-lasting Graves disease. Broader study findings: New patients shared about 880 public clonotypes, fewer than the roughly 2,700 shared by persistent patients.

CDR3-region Arm-PCR and iRepertoire HTBI primers produced the TCR beta libraries. TCRdb passed the multiplex PCR reads through MiXCR, listing each CDR3 protein once. Of about 310,000 distinct CDR3 sequences listed, 20% to 25% are singletons. Time point here: persistent/refractory GD, antithyroid drugs over 5 years with positive TRAb. PBMCs provided the RNA from which the TCR library was made. With 4 bases removed from V and 8 bases from J, the gap between germline ends came to 17 bases. Germline V gene data show CDR1 as LGHDT and CDR2 as YNNKEL (reference sequence). The CDR3 is 14 amino acids. Sequenced material: peripheral blood mononuclear cells (PBMCs), taken when the disease was refractory, from a patient treated with antithyroid drugs. This receptor was obtained from a female donor with Graves disease. V and J are TRBV3-1 and TRBJ1-2, with TRBD1 as a possible D gene (5 bases). CDR3 DNA: TGTGCCAGCAGCCCCATCGGGGGGGGAAAAGGCTACACCTTC. Its protein is CASSPIGGGKGYTF.